The T cell receptor (beta chain) under discussion was sequenced for a study of blood T cell repertoires in COVID-19. Per germline, CDR1 SGHDT and CDR2 YYEEEE. CDR3 length: 17 amino acids. Trimming removed 2 bases at V and 1 base at J, with 17 bases between. Using immunoSEQ multiplex PCR, the repertoire was profiled, and TCRdb retains in-frame clones only, with some absent. The sample carries about 240,000 clones, over 80% recorded once. The TCR comes from a man aged 30 to 39 who had recovered from COVID-19. The chain has TRBV5-6 and TRBJ2-3; D perhaps matches TRBD1 (7 bases). The sequencing input was peripheral blood. The CDR3 DNA reads TGTGCCAGCAGCTTAATGTCAGGGGGGCGCGGCACAGATACGCAGTATTTT. Encoded protein: CASSLMSGGRGTDTQYF.